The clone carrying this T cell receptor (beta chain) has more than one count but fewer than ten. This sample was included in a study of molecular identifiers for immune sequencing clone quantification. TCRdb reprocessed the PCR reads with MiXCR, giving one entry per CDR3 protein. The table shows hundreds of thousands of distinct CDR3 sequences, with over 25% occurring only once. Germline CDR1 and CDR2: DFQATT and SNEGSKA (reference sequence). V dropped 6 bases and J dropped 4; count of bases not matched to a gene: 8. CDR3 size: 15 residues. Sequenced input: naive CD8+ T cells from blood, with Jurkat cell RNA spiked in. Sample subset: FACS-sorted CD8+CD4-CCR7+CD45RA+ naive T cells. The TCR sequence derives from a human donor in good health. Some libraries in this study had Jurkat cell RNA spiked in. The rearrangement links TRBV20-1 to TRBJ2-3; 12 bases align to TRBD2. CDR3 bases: TGCAGTGCACCGGAGGGGACTAGCGGGCCAGATACGCAGTATTTT. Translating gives CSAPEGTSGPDTQYF.